These 4 T cell receptor beta chains originate from one sample sequenced in a study of PD-L1 blockade in urothelial cancer. Method: immunoSEQ multiplex PCR; TCRdb's copy keeps in-frame clones and lacks some. Among around 87,000 clones listed, approximately 87% were seen once. Specified time point: peripheral blood 6 weeks after treatment start. The input for sequencing was PBMCs, taken around atezolizumab (anti-PD-L1) treatment. The source of these receptors is an older man with urothelial cancer.

The chain recombines TRBV7-2 with TRBJ2-1; tentatively, D is TRBD2 (6 bases). With 5 bases removed from V and 4 bases from J, the gap between germline ends came to 18 bases. The CDR3 totals 16 residues. Looked up from germline, CDR1 is SGHTA and CDR2 is FQGNSA. CDR3 loop: CASSLSKWGDYNEQFF. CDR3 DNA: TGTGCCAGCAGCCTATCGAAGTGGGGGGATTACAATGAGCAGTTCTTC.

The J gene is TRBJ2-3, the V gene TRBV7-3; 9 bases map to TRBD1. The CDR3 runs to 19 residues. The V gene end was trimmed by 5 bases and the J gene end by 6 bases; junction bases not matched to a gene: 21. Germline V gives CDR1 SGHTA, CDR2 FQGTGA. The CDR3 spells CASSLRGPPGTGLKDTQYF. The CDR3, as DNA: TGTGCCAGCAGCCTAAGGGGGCCACCCGGGACAGGGCTTAAGGATACGCAGTATTTT.

J is TRBJ2-3 and V is TRBV4-1; TRBD1 might be the D (5 bases). CDR3 length equals 16 residues. Trimming stripped 0 bases from V and 0 bases from J, with 10 bases between. Per the germline V gene, CDR1 is MGHRA and CDR2 is YSYEKL. Written as DNA, the CDR3 is TGCGCCAGCAGCCAAGATACAGGCTCTAGCACAGATACGCAGTATTTT. This encodes CASSQDTGSSTDTQYF.

A few counts support this clone. V is TRBV5-4 and J is TRBJ2-1; the match to TRBD1 covers 9 bases. Trimming cost V 3 bases and J 7 bases; bases outside gene matches: 8. Germline CDR1 reads SGHNT; CDR2 reads YYREEE (reference sequence). The CDR3 is 15 amino acids. This CDR3 is CASSWTGAQRNEQFF. The CDR3 DNA reads as TGTGCCAGCAGCTGGACAGGGGCCCAGAGAAATGAGCAGTTCTTC.